This is a list of T cell receptor beta chains from one sample in a study of early T cells in non-severe SARS-CoV-2 infection. Each CDR3 protein gets one entry after TCRdb re-called the 5' RACE reads with MiXCR. This repertoire shows tens of thousands of distinct CDR3 sequences, around 5% found once; its top ten account for 6.5% to 8%. The material sequenced was whole blood, taken at baseline. Receptor source: an adult who was a healthcare worker with PCR-confirmed SARS-CoV-2 infection or an uninfected control (not recorded which). Each CDR3 is given with its conserved first and last residue. The D gene is left open where the match is weak. Part of the rows lack a size; the others show once, few, many or a class for expanded clones.

d_gene,v_gene,j_gene,abundance,CDR3aa,CDR3nt
-,TRBV12-3/TRBV12-4,TRBJ2-3,many,CASSTPHPQPPDTQYF,TGTGCCAGCAGTACCCCACACCCACAACCTCCAGATACGCAGTATTTT
TRBD1,TRBV5-4,TRBJ1-2,-,CASSFNRGRIDGYTF,TGTGCCAGCAGCTTTAACAGGGGGCGGATCGATGGCTACACCTTC
TRBD2,TRBV10-3,TRBJ2-1,few,CAISETSGKGNEQFF,TGTGCCATCAGTGAGACTAGCGGGAAGGGGAATGAGCAGTTCTTC
-,TRBV3-1,TRBJ2-3,many,CASSQDWAEGLSTDTQYF,TGTGCCAGCAGCCAAGATTGGGCGGAAGGCCTTAGCACAGATACGCAGTATTTT
-,TRBV10-2,TRBJ2-5,few,CASSESGPGQETQYF,TGCGCCAGCAGTGAGTCCGGACCTGGACAAGAGACCCAGTACTTC
-,TRBV5-1,TRBJ2-3,-,CASSLVGEGDTQYF,TGCGCCAGCAGCTTGGTAGGGGAAGGAGATACGCAGTATTTT
-,TRBV28,TRBJ1-1,many,CASSSLVPPEAFF,TGTGCCAGCAGTTCGTTGGTACCGCCTGAAGCTTTCTTT
-,TRBV7-8,TRBJ1-6,few,CASSPGSNSPLHF,TGTGCCAGCAGCCCCGGGTCAAATTCACCCCTCCATTTT
TRBD2,TRBV4-2,TRBJ2-3,many,CASSQGLAGAEDTQYF,TGTGCCAGCAGCCAGGGACTAGCGGGAGCTGAAGATACGCAGTATTTT
-,TRBV6-6,TRBJ2-1,few,CASLGDNEQFF,TGTGCCAGCCTAGGGGATAATGAGCAGTTCTTC
-,TRBV19,TRBJ2-4,few,CASSIRDSLAKNIQYF,TGTGCCAGTAGTATAAGAGACAGTCTAGCCAAAAACATTCAGTACTTC
TRBD2,TRBV29-1,TRBJ2-3,few,CSVGRREGTQYF,TGCAGCGTTGGCAGACGGGAGGGTACGCAGTATTTT
-,TRBV4-1,TRBJ2-2,-,CASSQDRGLNTGELFF,TGCGCCAGCAGCCAAGATCGGGGCTTGAACACCGGGGAGCTGTTTTTT
-,TRBV7-9,TRBJ1-2,-,CASRLHADGYTF,TGTGCCAGCAGATTACACGCGGATGGCTACACCTTC
TRBD2,TRBV11-3,TRBJ2-1,few,CASSLASGGYNEQFF,TGTGCCAGCAGCTTGGCTAGCGGGGGATACAATGAGCAGTTCTTC
-,TRBV29-1,TRBJ2-5,many,CSVEDGDLVGETQYF,TGCAGCGTTGAAGATGGGGACTTAGTCGGTGAGACCCAGTACTTC
TRBD2,TRBV11-3,TRBJ2-3,few,CASSWGLWTLPQGTDTQYF,TGTGCCAGCAGCTGGGGACTATGGACTCTACCCCAGGGCACAGATACGCAGTATTTT